This T cell receptor (beta chain) is from a study of technical replicates of blood from a few donors. Method: immunoSEQ multiplex PCR; TCRdb's copy keeps in-frame clones and lacks some. Found here are some 68,000 clones, over 95% of them singletons; the top ten hold 0.2% to 0.3%. The V segment lost 3 bases and the J segment 4 bases; nucleotides outside the gene matches: 2. The germline gives CDR1 SEHNR, CDR2 FQNEAQ (reference sequence). The CDR3 sequence is 14 residues long. The V gene is TRBV7-9, the J gene TRBJ1-5, with 8 nucleotides matching TRBD1. Sequenced: T cells isolated from PBMCs. The receptor comes from a human donor in good health. The CDR3, as DNA: TGTGCCAGCAGCTTGACAGGGGTAAATCAGCCCCAGCATTTT. It is translated as CASSLTGVNQPQHF.